This T cell receptor beta chain comes out of a study of vaccination and CD4 T cells after COVID-19. Treatment in this sample: approximately nine-day PBMC culture with coronavirus spike peptide pools or control peptides (ViraFEST assay). Points on this clonotype: What it recognizes is unknown.

The study sequenced cultured CD4+ T cell DNA using the Oncomine TCR Beta short-read assay. In TCRdb, the PCR reads were re-called with MiXCR into one record per CDR3 protein. The repertoire holds 9,000 to 13,000 distinct CDR3 sequences, with about 41% as singletons. The germline V gene encodes CDR1 MNHNS and CDR2 SASEGT. The CDR3 length is 17 residues. V was clipped by 6 bases and J by 2 bases, with 22 bases between them. This sequence originates from a human donor who had recovered from COVID-19. J is TRBJ2-5 and V is TRBV6-1, with a possible D match to TRBD1 (5 bases). Sequences were derived from CD4+ T cells from blood, cultured in vitro, sampled after SARS-CoV-2 vaccination. CDR3 amino acids: CASSPIQAPRSQETQYF. Written as DNA, the CDR3 is TGTGCCAGCAGCCCCATACAGGCTCCGAGGAGTCAAGAGACCCAGTACTTC.